The table lists the clone carrying this T cell receptor beta chain with a few counts. Its antigen is undetermined. There are 14 residues in the CDR3. Trimming cost V 3 bases and J 5 bases; bases outside gene matches: 4. Germline V gene data show CDR1 as MGHDK and CDR2 as SYGVNS. A universal primer site was added by template switching, and unique molecular identifiers were carried by the cDNA. TCRdb passed the 5' RACE reads through MiXCR, listing each CDR3 protein once. The table includes about 210,000 distinct CDR3 sequences, around 10% detected once. This specimen comes from a study of identical twins. Study findings and constraints: Out-of-frame alpha sequences common to twins exhibited a surplus of low generation probability. Cord blood beta clonotypes that were abundant carried fewer insertions, and memory repertoires showed no such trend.

The origin of this receptor is a young woman in good health. The sample was memory (CD45RO+) T cells sorted from blood. The chain recombines TRBV25-1 with TRBJ2-7; 10 nucleotides match TRBD2. The CDR3 DNA reads TGTGCCAGCAGTGATGCTAGCGGGGGCAACGAGCAGTACTTC. Translation gives CASSDASGGNEQYF.